This TCR beta chain is from a study of cytomegalovirus exposure and HLA in healthy donors. Study-wide points: With high specificity and sensitivity, the classifier reportedly diagnosed cytomegalovirus status. There were 150 to 200 TCR beta chains listed as cytomegalovirus-associated. The study found most TCR sequences rare, yet found some public TCRs in many donors.

Note on this clone: Its antigen is as yet unknown. One end of the junction varies from germline; a read error may be responsible.

TCRdb's table, derived via immunoSEQ multiplex PCR, lists solely in-frame clones and lacks some. The table has about 240,000 clones, around 86% seen once. This CDR3 has 14 amino acids. Germline CDR1 and CDR2: SGHVS and FQNEAQ. Sequenced sample: PBMCs. The clonotype comes from a woman between 25 and 40 years old in good health and CMV-seropositive. The gene calls are TRBV7-8 and TRBJ2-1; 7 bases align to TRBD2. Here the CDR3 reads CASSLARGDRAGIF. The CDR3 coding sequence is TGTGCCAGCAGCTTAGCGCGTGGGGACCGAGCGGGGATCTTC.